The clone carrying this T cell receptor (beta chain) was found a few times. Residents of approximately 25 US areas, aged about 18 to 95 years, made up the participants. Participant reports of clinical history set cohort assignment. Original data processing: Scientists estimated how many nucleated cells there were by amplifying reference gene primers. Using immunoSEQ multiplex PCR, the repertoire was profiled, and TCRdb retains in-frame clones only, with some absent. The V and J calls and clone size come from that table; D and trimming were worked out from the DNA. The sample includes around 330,000 clones, roughly 85% of them seen just once. This sample is part of a study of blood T cell repertoires in COVID-19. Study-level background: The United States, Italy and Spain provided the acute and convalescent COVID-19 samples.

This CDR3 is 12 amino acids long. CDR1 is MNHEY, CDR2 SVGEGT, per germline. Trimming shortened V by 2 bases and J by 7 bases, and 9 bases separated the two germline ends. The J gene is TRBJ2-7, the V gene TRBV6-2 or TRBV6-3; TRBD1 might be the D (5 bases). This clonotype originated in a woman between 25 and 40 years old who had been exposed to COVID-19. Material: PBMCs or T cells enriched from blood (not recorded which). CDR3 residues: CASSYDKGEQYF. In DNA form, the CDR3 reads TGTGCCAGCAGTTACGATAAGGGGGAGCAGTACTTC.